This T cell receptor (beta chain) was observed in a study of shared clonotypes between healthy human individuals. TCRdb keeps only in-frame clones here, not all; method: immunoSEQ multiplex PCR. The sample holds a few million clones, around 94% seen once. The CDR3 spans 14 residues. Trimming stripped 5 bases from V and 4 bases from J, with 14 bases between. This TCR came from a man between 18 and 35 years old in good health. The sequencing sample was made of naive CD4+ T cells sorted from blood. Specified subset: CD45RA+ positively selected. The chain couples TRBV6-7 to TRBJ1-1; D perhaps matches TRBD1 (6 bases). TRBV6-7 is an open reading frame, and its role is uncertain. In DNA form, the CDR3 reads TGTGCCAGCAGTCCCAGGGGAGGGGGCACTGAAGCTTTCTTT. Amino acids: CASSPRGGGTEAFF.